Below, 13 T cell receptor beta chains from the same sample are listed, as sequenced in a study of control samples from healthy donors and cancer patients. This table comes from immunoSEQ multiplex PCR, and its TCRdb copy is limited to in-frame clones, with some not included. This table has about 110,000 clones, almost 85% appearing once. Sequencing was carried out using blood. Source of these receptors: a man younger than 35 in good health.

This clone has more than one count but fewer than ten. The chain has TRBV25-1 and TRBJ2-3; D gene ambiguous. Between the trimmed V and J ends, which lost 4 bases and 2 bases, there was a span of 10 bases. Germline CDR1 reads MGHDK; CDR2 reads SYGVNS. The CDR3 totals 14 residues. CDR3 nucleotide sequence: TGTGCCAGCAGTGCGCTCTCGCTCACAGATACGCAGTATTTT. Amino acids: CASSALSLTDTQYF. The whole variable domain, filled in from reference TRBV25-1 and TRBJ2-3, reads EADIYQTPRYLVIGTGKKITLECSQTMGHDKMYWYQQDPGMELHLIHYSYGVNSTEKGDLSSESTVSRIRTEHFPLTLESARPSHTSQYLCASSALSLTDTQYFGPGTRLTVL.

The genes are TRBV7-8 and TRBJ1-1; D is possibly TRBD1 (5 bases). Trimming removed 0 bases at V and 0 bases at J, with 17 bases between. CDR1 and CDR2 from the germline V gene are SGHVS and FQNEAQ. This CDR3 has 18 amino acids. The DNA of the CDR3 is TGTGCCAGCAGCTTAGCGACGGGGTCAGGGAAGTTGAACACTGAAGCTTTCTTT. Amino acids: CASSLATGSGKLNTEAFF.

This clone was observed once. The V call is TRBV5-6, the J call TRBJ1-1; no firm D call. V dropped 1 base and J dropped 2 bases, with 12 bases sitting between them. The CDR3 sequence is 15 residues long. Per germline, CDR1 SGHDT and CDR2 YYEEEE. The CDR3 reads CASSLIDRTNTEAFF. The CDR3 DNA reads TGTGCCAGCAGCTTGATTGACCGAACTAACACTGAAGCTTTCTTT.

The J gene is TRBJ2-5, the V gene TRBV5-1; 8 bases fit TRBD2. CDR1 and CDR2 (germline): SGHRS, YFSETQ. With 5 bases clipped from V and 1 base from J, the junction kept 7 bases outside the gene matches. The CDR3 is 15 amino acids. The CDR3 loop reads CASSYGGASQETQYF. Written as DNA, the CDR3 is TGCGCCAGCAGTTACGGGGGGGCGTCCCAAGAGACCCAGTACTTC.

CDR3 in amino acids: CASSPGGVEQYV. CDR3 nucleotides: TGTGCCAGCTCCCCCGGGGGGGTAGAGCAGTACGTC. The V and J genes are TRBV6-4 and TRBJ2-7, with 8 bases aligning to TRBD2. The germline gives CDR1 MRHNA, CDR2 SNTAGT. The trim removed 8 bases at V and 7 bases at J, leaving 7 bases unmatched. The CDR3 loop spans 12 amino acids.

The chain combines TRBV30 with TRBJ2-1, with D uncertain. In germline, CDR1 is GTSNPN, CDR2 SVGIG (reference sequence). This CDR3 spans 17 amino acids. With 4 bases removed from V and 4 bases from J, the gap between germline ends came to 23 bases. The CDR3: CAWTPLFDDIGYNEQFF. The CDR3 region has the DNA TGTGCCTGGACCCCTCTTTTTGATGATATAGGTTACAATGAGCAGTTCTTC.

V is TRBV7-9 and J is TRBJ2-7; a weak D match, TRBD1 (6 bases). The V end lost 5 bases, the J end lost 1 base, and 15 bases lay between the germline ends. The length of the CDR3 is 15 residues. CDR1 is SEHNR and CDR2 is FQNEAQ in the germline V gene (reference sequence). The CDR3, as DNA: TGTGCCAGCAGCGTCATGGTAGGGGGATCCTACGAGCAGTACTTC. It yields the protein CASSVMVGGSYEQYF.

The chain has TRBV30 and TRBJ1-1; possible D gene TRBD1, 5 bases. The germline V and J ends were trimmed by 3 bases and 6 bases, with 17 bases remaining between them. Germline V gene data show CDR1 as GTSNPN and CDR2 as SVGIG (reference sequence). The CDR3 is made up of 14 amino acids. The CDR3 reads CAWSPDSILAEAFF. CDR3 in DNA: TGTGCCTGGAGCCCCGACAGCATTCTCGCTGAAGCTTTCTTT.

This chain links TRBV5-1 with TRBJ1-6; 7 bases are shared with TRBD1. V lost 4 bases, J lost 7 bases, and 11 bases stayed unmatched. The CDR3 loop spans 16 amino acids. Per the germline V gene, CDR1 is SGHRS and CDR2 is YFSETQ. The CDR3 nucleotides read TGCGCCAGCAGCCCCTCGGCTGACAGGGCGAATTCACCCCTCCACTTT. It yields the protein CASSPSADRANSPLHF.

V gene TRBV11-2 combines with J gene TRBJ2-3, with D tentatively TRBD1 (6 bases). V dropped 2 bases and J dropped 4 bases, with 10 bases sitting between them. The CDR3 extends over 14 amino acids. The V gene's germline CDR1 is SGHAT and CDR2 FQNNGV. In nucleotides, the CDR3 is TGTGCCAGCAGCTTAAATCCAGGGGCAGATACGCAGTATTTT. It translates to CASSLNPGADTQYF.

There are a few counts of this clone. CDR3 residues: CASSRSGMNTEAFF. CDR3 coding DNA: TGTGCCAGCAGCCGCTCCGGCATGAACACTGAAGCTTTCTTT. The chain has TRBV14 and TRBJ1-1; D is uncertain. Deletions cut 4 bases from V and 0 bases from J, with 9 bases between. Germline V gene sequence: CDR1 SGHDN, CDR2 FVKESK. The CDR3 has 14 amino acids.

This clone has only a few counts. The chain uses TRBV4-1 and TRBJ1-5; D is uncertain. The CDR3 spans 12 residues. CDR1 MGHRA and CDR2 YSYEKL come from the germline V gene. The V and J ends lost 1 base and 6 bases respectively, with 4 bases between them. The CDR3 protein is CASSQVGQPQHF. Here the CDR3 DNA reads TGCGCCAGCAGCCAAGTTGGTCAGCCCCAGCATTTT.

This chain joins TRBV5-6 and TRBJ2-2; D is uncertain. CDR1 and CDR2 from the germline V gene are SGHDT and YYEEEE. The CDR3 is 12 residues long. V was clipped by 4 bases and J by 5 bases, with 6 bases between them. In DNA form, the CDR3 reads TGTGCCAGCAGCCAGGTGACCGGGGAGCTGTTTTTT. Protein: CASSQVTGELFF.